The rows below give T cell receptor beta chains drawn from one sample of a study of T cells in Graves' hyperthyroidism and ophthalmopathy. TCRdb fed the multiplex PCR reads into MiXCR, producing one record per CDR3 protein. The sample carries about 560,000 distinct CDR3 sequences, roughly a sixth recorded once. Input material: blood. The receptors here all came from a woman aged 18-35 years with Graves' hyperthyroidism. Both conserved end residues are part of each CDR3. The D gene is left open where the match is weak. Rows may omit the clone size; those that give it use once, few, many or a size class.

CDR3 protein | CDR3 DNA | clone size | J gene | D gene | V gene
CSARTYGYTF | TGCAGTGCTAGAACGTATGGCTACACCTTC | - | TRBJ1-2 | - | TRBV20-1
CASSADRIGGYTF | TGTGCCAGCAGCGCTGACAGGATCGGGGGCTACACCTTC | many | TRBJ1-2 | - | TRBV7-2
CASRSLAGGSGDTQYF | TGCGCCAGCAGGAGTTTAGCGGGAGGGTCGGGGGATACGCAGTATTTT | many | TRBJ2-3 | TRBD2 | TRBV5-1
CASSLGNSGGYTF | TGTGCCAGCAGCCTCGGGAACTCTGGCGGCTACACCTTC | - | TRBJ1-2 | - | TRBV27
CASRARTGVETQYF | TGTGCCAGCAGAGCTCGGACAGGGGTGGAGACCCAGTACTTC | many | TRBJ2-5 | TRBD1 | TRBV2
CASSWTGGANVLTF | TGTGCCAGCAGTTGGACAGGTGGGGCCAACGTCCTGACTTTC | many | TRBJ2-6 | TRBD1 | TRBV28
CATSRTGDYTEAFF | TGTGCCACCAGCCGGACAGGGGATTACACTGAAGCTTTCTTT | many | TRBJ1-1 | TRBD1 | TRBV12-3/TRBV12-4
CASSVTGGRTEAFF | TGTGCCAGCAGCGTAACAGGGGGCAGAACTGAAGCTTTCTTT | few | TRBJ1-1 | TRBD1 | TRBV7-8
CAWSKLAAYNEQFF | TGTGCCTGGAGTAAGCTAGCGGCGTACAATGAGCAGTTCTTC | few | TRBJ2-1 | TRBD2 | TRBV30
CASSVEAGGISTDTQYF | TGTGCCAGCAGCGTAGAGGCGGGGGGAATAAGCACAGATACGCAGTATTTT | - | TRBJ2-3 | TRBD2 | TRBV9
CASRPGSTDTQYF | TGTGCCAGCAGGCCAGGCTCCACAGATACGCAGTATTTT | many | TRBJ2-3 | - | TRBV13
CSVARTASEKLFF | TGCAGCGTTGCGAGGACAGCGAGTGAAAAACTGTTTTTT | - | TRBJ1-4 | - | TRBV29-1
CSARDRGTQYF | TGCAGTGCTAGAGATCGGGGGACCCAGTACTTC | - | TRBJ2-5 | - | TRBV20-1
CSVDDLAEAFF | TGCAGTGTCGACGACTTGGCTGAAGCTTTCTTT | many | TRBJ1-1 | - | TRBV20-1
CSVLPGTTGELFF | TGCAGCGTCCTCCCTGGGACAACCGGGGAGCTGTTTTTT | - | TRBJ2-2 | - | TRBV29-1
CASSQGGGVPGELFF | TGTGCCAGCAGTCAGGGGGGAGGGGTACCCGGGGAGCTGTTTTTT | many | TRBJ2-2 | - | TRBV6-1
CASSLDGSRYEQYF | TGTGCCAGCAGCTTAGATGGGTCCCGCTACGAGCAGTACTTC | - | TRBJ2-7 | - | TRBV7-9
CASSSRAGGSYNEQFF | TGTGCCAGCAGCTCGAGGGCGGGAGGGTCCTACAATGAGCAGTTCTTC | many | TRBJ2-1 | TRBD2 | TRBV11-2
CASSFADSADTQYF | TGCGCCAGCAGCTTCGCCGACTCAGCAGATACGCAGTATTTT | many | TRBJ2-3 | - | TRBV5-1
CSARAGAGGYTF | TGCAGTGCTAGAGCCGGGGCGGGAGGCTACACCTTC | - | TRBJ1-2 | - | TRBV20-1
CAISELAAHNEQFF | TGTGCCATCAGCGAACTAGCGGCCCACAATGAGCAGTTCTTC | few | TRBJ2-1 | TRBD2 | TRBV10-3
CASSREPGQAYGYTF | TGTGCCAGTAGTAGAGAACCGGGACAGGCCTATGGCTACACCTTC | - | TRBJ1-2 | TRBD1 | TRBV19
CASSETGGADTQYF | TGTGCCAGCAGTGAAACGGGAGGAGCAGATACGCAGTATTTT | - | TRBJ2-3 | TRBD2 | TRBV6-1
CSAPVYGYTF | TGCAGTGCCCCTGTATATGGCTACACCTTC | many | TRBJ1-2 | - | TRBV20-1